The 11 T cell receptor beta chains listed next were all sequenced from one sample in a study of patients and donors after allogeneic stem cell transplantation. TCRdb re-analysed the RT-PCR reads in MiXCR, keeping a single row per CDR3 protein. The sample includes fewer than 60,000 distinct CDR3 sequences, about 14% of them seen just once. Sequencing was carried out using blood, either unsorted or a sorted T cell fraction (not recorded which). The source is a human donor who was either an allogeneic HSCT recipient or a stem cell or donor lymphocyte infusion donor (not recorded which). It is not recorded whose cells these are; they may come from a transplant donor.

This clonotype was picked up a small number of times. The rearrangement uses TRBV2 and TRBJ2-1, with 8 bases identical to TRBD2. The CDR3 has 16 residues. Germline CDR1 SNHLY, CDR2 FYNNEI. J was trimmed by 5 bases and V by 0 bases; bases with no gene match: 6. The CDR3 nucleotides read TGTGCCAGCAGTGAAGCCCCGGGACTAGTAGACAATGAGCAGTTCTTC. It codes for CASSEAPGLVDNEQFF.

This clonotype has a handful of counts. As DNA, the CDR3 is TGCAGCGTTGAAGATCTAGGACTAGCGGGGATCTACAATGAGCAGTTCTTC. Protein sequence: CSVEDLGLAGIYNEQFF. This rearrangement joins TRBV29-1 to TRBJ2-1, with 12 positions matching TRBD2. CDR1 is SQVTM and CDR2 is ANQGSEA in the germline V gene. V trimming: 0 bases; J trimming: 3 bases; junction bases outside the gene matches: 6. The length of the CDR3 is 17 residues.

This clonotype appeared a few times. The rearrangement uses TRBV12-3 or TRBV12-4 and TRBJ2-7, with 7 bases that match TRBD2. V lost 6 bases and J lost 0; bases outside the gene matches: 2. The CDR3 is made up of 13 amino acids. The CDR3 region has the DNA TGTGCCAGCAGACCGGGAGGCTCCTACGAGCAGTACTTC. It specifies CASRPGGSYEQYF.

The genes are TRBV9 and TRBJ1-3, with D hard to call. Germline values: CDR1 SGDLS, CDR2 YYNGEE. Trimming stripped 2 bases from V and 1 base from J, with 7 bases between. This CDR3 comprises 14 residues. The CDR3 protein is CASSVDYSGNTIYF. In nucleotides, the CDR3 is TGTGCCAGCAGCGTCGATTATTCTGGAAACACCATATATTTT.

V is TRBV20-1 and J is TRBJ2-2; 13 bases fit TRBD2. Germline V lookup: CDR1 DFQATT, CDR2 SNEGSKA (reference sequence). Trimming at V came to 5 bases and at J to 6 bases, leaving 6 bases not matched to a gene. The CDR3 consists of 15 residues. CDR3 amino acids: CSAHPGLAGAGELFF. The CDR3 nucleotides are TGCAGTGCTCACCCTGGACTAGCGGGAGCCGGGGAGCTGTTTTTT.

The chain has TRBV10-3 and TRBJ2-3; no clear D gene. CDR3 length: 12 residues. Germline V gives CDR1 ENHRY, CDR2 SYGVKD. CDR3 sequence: CGCGSSTDTQYF. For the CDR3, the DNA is TGTGGGTGTGGCAGCAGCACAGATACGCAGTATTTT.

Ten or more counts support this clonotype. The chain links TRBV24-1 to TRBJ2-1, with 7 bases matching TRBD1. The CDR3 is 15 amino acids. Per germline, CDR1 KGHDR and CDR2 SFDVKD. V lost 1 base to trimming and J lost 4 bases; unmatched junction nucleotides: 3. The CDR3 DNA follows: TGTGCCACCAGTGATTTCGAGGACAGGTACAATGAGCAGTTCTTC. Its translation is CATSDFEDRYNEQFF.

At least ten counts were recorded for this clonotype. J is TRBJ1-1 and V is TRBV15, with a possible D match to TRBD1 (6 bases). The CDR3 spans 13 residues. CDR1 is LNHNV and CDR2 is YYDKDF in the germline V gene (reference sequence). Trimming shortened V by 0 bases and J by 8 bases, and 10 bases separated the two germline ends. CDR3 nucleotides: TGTGCCACCAGCAGAGACCGGACAGTAGAAGCTTTCTTT. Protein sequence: CATSRDRTVEAFF.

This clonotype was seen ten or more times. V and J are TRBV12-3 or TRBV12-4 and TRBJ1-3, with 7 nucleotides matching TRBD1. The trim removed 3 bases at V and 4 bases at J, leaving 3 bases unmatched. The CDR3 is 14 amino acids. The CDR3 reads CASSLDRTGNTIYF. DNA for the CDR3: TGTGCCAGCAGTTTGGACAGGACAGGAAACACCATATATTTT.

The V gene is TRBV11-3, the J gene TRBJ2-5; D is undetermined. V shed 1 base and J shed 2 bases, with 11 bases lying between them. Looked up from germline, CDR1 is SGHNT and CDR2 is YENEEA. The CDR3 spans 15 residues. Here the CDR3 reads CASSLGAVQQETQYF. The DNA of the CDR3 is TGTGCCAGCAGCTTAGGAGCAGTCCAACAAGAGACCCAGTACTTC.

CDR3: CSVKLAGGTYEQYF. CDR3 nucleotides: TGCAGTGTTAAATTAGCGGGAGGAACCTACGAGCAGTACTTC. The rearrangement links TRBV20-1 to TRBJ2-7; 10 bases line up with TRBD2. V lost 7 bases, J lost 2 bases, and 8 bases stayed unmatched. From germline, CDR1 is DFQATT and CDR2 SNEGSKA (reference sequence). CDR3 length: 14 amino acids.